Presented here are 23 T cell receptor beta chains from one specimen sequenced in a study of PD-L1 blockade in urothelial cancer. Time point meaning: peripheral blood 6 weeks after treatment start. Profiled with immunoSEQ multiplex PCR; TCRdb holds only in-frame clones, not every one. The sample yields some 50,000 clones, over 75% seen once. Material: PBMCs, obtained around atezolizumab (anti-PD-L1) treatment. The receptors derive from a man in his fifties with urothelial cancer.

The rearrangement uses TRBV6-5 and TRBJ1-1; D uncertain. CDR1 is MNHEY and CDR2 is SVGAGI in the germline V gene. This CDR3 comprises 14 residues. Trimming cost V 2 bases and J 4 bases, with 11 bases left between them. The CDR3 loop is CASSYAGVRTEAFF. CDR3 DNA sequence: TGTGCCAGCAGTTACGCGGGTGTTCGCACTGAAGCTTTCTTT.

Concerning this clone: Other DNA sequences of this sample code for an identical CDR3. The chain joins TRBV6-5 to TRBJ1-5; unclear D gene. Germline values: CDR1 MNHEY, CDR2 SVGAGI. The V end was cut by 4 bases, the J end by 4 bases, with 8 bases between. The CDR3 covers 13 residues. The CDR3 coding sequence is TGTGCCAGCAGTTCAGGCTTTAATCAGCCCCAGCATTTT. Protein product: CASSSGFNQPQHF.

J is TRBJ1-2 and V is TRBV27; D may be TRBD1 (5 bases). This CDR3 is built from 15 residues. V shed 7 bases and J shed 2 bases, with 17 bases lying between them. Per germline, CDR1 MNHEY and CDR2 SMNVEV (reference sequence). The CDR3 region has the DNA TGTGCCAGCAAGAATAAGGGGCGCAGAAACTATGGCTACACCTTC. Its translation is CASKNKGRRNYGYTF.

CDR3 loop: CASSLDMASNYGYTF. CDR3 DNA sequence: TGTGCCAGCAGCCTCGACATGGCCTCTAACTATGGCTACACCTTC. The rearrangement uses TRBV5-5 and TRBJ1-2; unclear D gene. With 4 bases removed from V and 0 bases from J, the gap between germline ends came to 13 bases. The CDR3 runs 15 residues. Germline V gene data show CDR1 as SGHKS and CDR2 as YYEKEE (reference sequence).

The rearrangement uses TRBV5-1 and TRBJ2-5, with D possibly being TRBD1 (5 bases). The V gene's germline CDR1 is SGHRS and CDR2 YFSETQ. The CDR3 contains 13 residues. V lost 4 bases and J lost 5, with 12 bases in between. DNA of the CDR3: TGCGCCAGCAGCACTCAGGGTCGGGAGACCCAGTACTTC. It is translated as CASSTQGRETQYF.

V is TRBV7-9 and J is TRBJ2-7; TRBD2 matches 8 bases. Germline V CDR1 and CDR2: SEHNR, FQNEAQ (reference sequence). J lost 3 bases, V lost 0 bases, and 7 bases had no gene match. The CDR3 totals 16 residues. The DNA for the CDR3 is TGTGCCAGCAGCTTAGCTGTCGGACTAGCAGGCTACGAGCAGTACTTC. This translates into CASSLAVGLAGYEQYF.

The chain carries TRBV30 and TRBJ2-7; D gene uncertain. The CDR3 runs 12 residues. Trimming cost V 0 bases and J 4 bases, with 7 bases left between them. Looked up from germline, CDR1 is GTSNPN and CDR2 is SVGIG (reference sequence). The CDR3 region has the DNA TGTGCCTGGAGTGTCTACTCGTACGAGCAGTACTTC. Translating it yields CAWSVYSYEQYF. The complete variable domain, with remaining parts taken from reference TRBV30 and TRBJ2-7, reads SQTIHQWPATLVQPVGSPLSLECTVEGTSNPNLYWYRQAAGRGLQLLFYSVGIGQISSEVPQNLSASRPQDRQFILSSKKLLLSDSGFYLCAWSVYSYEQYFGPGTRLTVT.

The chain links TRBV7-8 to TRBJ2-7; the match to TRBD1 covers 8 bases. The CDR3 has 15 amino acids. The germline CDR1 and CDR2 sequences are SGHVS and FQNEAQ. Germline trimming cut 1 base from V and 3 bases from J; bases unmatched to any gene: 5. CDR3 DNA: TGTGCCAGCAGCTTAGTTGGGACAGGTCTCTACGAGCAGTACTTC. Its translation: CASSLVGTGLYEQYF.

The CDR3 reads CSVELAGGRRFF. The CDR3 nucleotides are TGCAGCGTTGAACTAGCGGGGGGTCGTCGGTTCTTC. J is TRBJ2-1 and V is TRBV29-1, with TRBD2 matching over 11 bases. CDR1 SQVTM and CDR2 ANQGSEA come from the germline V gene. Germline trimming cut 2 bases from V and 15 bases from J; bases unmatched to any gene: 6. The CDR3 totals 12 residues.

The rearrangement joins TRBV5-6 to TRBJ2-1; 9 nucleotides agree with TRBD2. Per the germline V gene, CDR1 is SGHDT and CDR2 is YYEEEE. CDR3 length: 16 residues. V gave up 0 bases and J gave up 3 bases; unmatched junction bases: 4. DNA of the CDR3: TGTGCCAGCAGCTTGGAGGCGGGAGGGAACTACAATGAGCAGTTCTTC. This translates into CASSLEAGGNYNEQFF. Based on the CDR3 plus reference TRBV5-6 and TRBJ2-1, the full variable domain is DAGVTQSPTHLIKTRGQQVTLRCSPKSGHDTVSWYQQALGQGPQFIFQYYEEEERQRGNFPDRFSGHQFPNYSSELNVNALLLGDSALYLCASSLEAGGNYNEQFFGPGTRLTVL.

The chain uses TRBV27 and TRBJ1-1; D unclear. Trimming left V 3 bases short and J 0 bases short, with 5 bases between. The CDR3 has 13 residues. Looked up from germline, CDR1 is MNHEY and CDR2 is SMNVEV (reference sequence). CDR3 DNA sequence: TGTGCCAGCAGTTTGAGTGTGAACACTGAAGCTTTCTTT. Translated: CASSLSVNTEAFF.

The chain combines TRBV19 with TRBJ1-2; tentatively, D is TRBD1 (5 bases). CDR1 is LNHDA, CDR2 SQIVND, per germline (reference sequence). V shed 5 bases and J shed 7 bases, with 17 bases lying between them. This CDR3 has 14 residues. The CDR3 reads CASSPETVGSGYTF. The DNA for the CDR3 is TGTGCCAGTAGTCCCGAGACAGTCGGCTCTGGCTACACCTTC.

The chain employs TRBV27 and TRBJ1-6; 9 bases fit TRBD1. The CDR3 is 18 residues long. CDR1 MNHEY and CDR2 SMNVEV come from the germline V gene (reference sequence). The ends lost 6 bases at V and 4 bases at J; junction bases unmatched: 13. The DNA for the CDR3 is TGTGCCAGCAGAATGGACAGGGGAGGTTTAGATTATAATTCACCCCTCCACTTT. It is translated as CASRMDRGGLDYNSPLHF.

The chain employs TRBV5-4 and TRBJ2-3; D possibly corresponds to TRBD2 (6 bases). The V and J ends lost 0 bases and 3 bases respectively, with 14 bases between them. Looked up from germline, CDR1 is SGHNT and CDR2 is YYREEE (reference sequence). The CDR3 runs to 16 residues. The CDR3 is CASSLDGGTLTDTQYF. DNA for the CDR3: TGTGCCAGCAGCTTGGATGGGGGGACCCTAACAGATACGCAGTATTTT.

V gene TRBV28 combines with J gene TRBJ1-5, with 10 bases aligning to TRBD1. Germline CDR1 MDHEN, CDR2 SYDVKM. Trimming at V came to 4 bases and at J to 1 base, leaving 1 base not matched to a gene. This CDR3 is 15 amino acids long. CDR3: CASSWDRGSNQPQHF. In DNA form, the CDR3 reads TGTGCCAGCAGTTGGGACAGGGGAAGCAATCAGCCCCAGCATTTT.

The rearrangement links TRBV9 to TRBJ2-3, with D hard to call. The CDR3 has 16 residues. Germline V gene lookup returns CDR1 SGDLS and CDR2 YYNGEE. The V and J ends lost 8 bases and 0 bases respectively, with 19 bases between them. The CDR3 region has the DNA TGTGCCAGTGGCTCGCAAGCGTCGCCTAGCACAGATACGCAGTATTTT. Amino acids: CASGSQASPSTDTQYF.

The rearrangement links TRBV7-9 to TRBJ1-1; TRBD1 aligns across 9 bases. Trimming removed 2 bases from V and 3 bases from J; junction bases left unmatched: 13. Germline-derived CDR1 and CDR2 are SEHNR and FQNEAQ (reference sequence). This CDR3 comprises 18 residues. In nucleotides, the CDR3 is TGTGCCAGCAGCTTACTTACTGCGGGACAGGGATGGGACACTGAAGCTTTCTTT. Its translation: CASSLLTAGQGWDTEAFF.

This clone was counted only a few times. The chain is built from TRBV6-6 and TRBJ2-7, with D possibly TRBD1 on 6 matching bases. Germline V CDR1 and CDR2: MNHNY, SVGAGI (reference sequence). This CDR3 contains 13 residues. V lost 5 bases and J 6 bases, leaving 14 bases between the germline ends. CDR3 in DNA: TGTGCCAGCAGTCCTCAGGGGCTCGGCGAGCAGTACTTC. This encodes CASSPQGLGEQYF.

The chain uses TRBV6-1 and TRBJ1-2; no firm D call. Trimming stripped 7 bases from V and 1 base from J, with 7 bases between. Germline CDR1 reads MNHNS; CDR2 reads SASEGT. CDR3 length: 12 amino acids. The CDR3 DNA reads as TGTGCCAGCACAGAGGTTAACTATGGCTACACCTTC. This sequence encodes CASTEVNYGYTF.

This chain joins TRBV11-1 and TRBJ2-7; D gene ambiguous. Germline V gene data show CDR1 as SGHAT and CDR2 as FQDESV (reference sequence). The CDR3 has 12 amino acids. Deletions cut 5 bases from V and 5 bases from J, with 10 bases between. This CDR3 reads CASSPRTDEQYF. The CDR3 DNA reads TGTGCCAGCAGCCCCCGTACGGACGAGCAGTACTTC.

The rearrangement joins TRBV5-6 to TRBJ2-7; 11 bases are shared with TRBD2. The J segment lost 4 bases and the V segment lost 4 bases, leaving 10 bases of the junction unmatched. In germline, CDR1 is SGHDT, CDR2 YYEEEE. This CDR3 contains 16 residues. As DNA, the CDR3 is TGTGCCAGCAGCCCCTTTAGCGGGAGGGCCCGATACGAGCAGTACTTC. The encoded protein is CASSPFSGRARYEQYF.

This rearrangement joins TRBV10-3 to TRBJ2-7; the match to TRBD2 covers 8 bases. The CDR3 contains 17 residues. Losses at the gene ends were 3 bases for V and 5 bases for J; bases not matched to a gene: 15. Germline CDR1 and CDR2: ENHRY and SYGVKD. This CDR3 reads CAISDPRGGTPPNEQYF. CDR3 nucleotide sequence: TGTGCCATCAGTGACCCTCGGGGGGGGACACCCCCTAACGAGCAGTACTTC.

The chain links TRBV19 to TRBJ2-5, with TRBD1 matching 9 bases. Germline CDR1 and CDR2: LNHDA and SQIVND (reference sequence). There are 14 residues in the CDR3. Germline trimming cut 3 bases from V and 4 bases from J; bases unmatched to any gene: 3. The CDR3 DNA reads TGTGCCAGTAGTATCCGACAGGGGGTAGAGACCCAGTACTTC. Translated: CASSIRQGVETQYF.